Below, 29 T cell receptor beta chains from the same sample are listed, as sequenced in a study of blood T cell repertoires in COVID-19. This table comes from immunoSEQ multiplex PCR, and its TCRdb copy is limited to in-frame clones, with some not included. The sample consists of 200,000 to 250,000 clones, around four fifths of them appearing once. Input material: PBMCs or T cells enriched from blood (not recorded which). All receptors derive from a woman aged 45-65 years who had been exposed to COVID-19.

V and J are TRBV28 and TRBJ2-1; perhaps TRBD2 as D (6 bases). The V end was cut by 6 bases, the J end by 2 bases, with 11 bases between. This CDR3 has 14 amino acids. Germline loops: CDR1 MDHEN, CDR2 SYDVKM. CDR3 DNA: TGTGCCAGCAGGCTAGCGACTACCTACAATGAGCAGTTCTTC. Its protein product is CASRLATTYNEQFF.

The sample holds one count of this clone. The chain joins TRBV5-6 to TRBJ2-5; the match to TRBD2 covers 7 bases. Germline V lookup: CDR1 SGHDT, CDR2 YYEEEE. CDR3 length equals 16 residues. Trimming at V came to 5 bases and at J to 5 bases, leaving 15 bases not matched to a gene. In DNA, the CDR3 is TGTGCCAGCAGTAAAACAGCGGGACCCAGCGGGGAGACCCAGTACTTC. Translated: CASSKTAGPSGETQYF.

The genes are TRBV13 and TRBJ2-7; TRBD1 agrees at 11 bases. V dropped 5 bases and J dropped 5; count of bases not matched to a gene: 11. This CDR3 has 16 residues. Germline CDR1 PRHDT, CDR2 FYEKMQ (reference sequence). Here the CDR3 DNA reads TGTGCCAGCAGCCCGTCCGGGACAGGGGGGACCCACGAGCAGTACTTC. Translated, it gives CASSPSGTGGTHEQYF.

This clone was observed once. V gene TRBV5-5 combines with J gene TRBJ1-1, with 7 bases lining up with TRBD1. This CDR3 has 18 amino acids. Germline assignment: CDR1 SGHKS and CDR2 YYEKEE (reference sequence). Trimming took 3 bases from V and 8 from J; bases not matched to a gene: 22. CDR3 region: CASSSLVGLTGSVGEAFF. CDR3 nucleotides: TGTGCCAGCAGCTCCCTAGTAGGGCTGACAGGGTCAGTGGGGGAAGCTTTCTTT. The variable domain in full, completed from reference TRBV5-5 and TRBJ1-1, reads DAGVTQSPTHLIKTRGQQVTLRCSPISGHKSVSWYQQVLGQGPQFIFQYYEKEERGRGNFPDRFSARQFPNYSSELNVNALLLGDSALYLCASSSLVGLTGSVGEAFFGQGTRLTVV.

V and J are TRBV27 and TRBJ2-6; D is perhaps TRBD1 (6 bases). There are 13 residues in the CDR3. Germline V gene lookup returns CDR1 MNHEY and CDR2 SMNVEV (reference sequence). The germline V and J ends were trimmed by 9 bases and 1 base, with 7 bases remaining between them. The chain's CDR3 is CASRGSGANVLTF. The CDR3 DNA is TGTGCCAGTAGGGGGTCTGGGGCCAACGTCCTGACTTTC.

The CDR3 is CASSLEPRPPGGYTF. The CDR3 DNA follows: TGTGCCAGCAGCTTGGAGCCCCGTCCACCGGGAGGCTACACCTTC. This chain joins TRBV5-6 and TRBJ1-2, with D hard to call. Deletions cut 0 bases from V and 8 bases from J, with 17 bases between. This CDR3 spans 15 amino acids. Germline V gene lookup returns CDR1 SGHDT and CDR2 YYEEEE.

This clone was picked up a small number of times. J is TRBJ1-4 and V is TRBV5-4, with 7 bases lining up with TRBD1. There are 15 residues in the CDR3. After removal of 1 base from V and 5 bases from J, the junction contained 5 bases not matched to a gene. Germline V gives CDR1 SGHNT, CDR2 YYREEE (reference sequence). The CDR3 spells CASSLKETGNEKLFF. CDR3 bases: TGTGCCAGCAGCTTGAAAGAGACAGGGAATGAAAAACTGTTTTTT.

CDR3 nucleotides: TGTGCCACCAGCGGTTACAGGGCGAATCAGCCCCAGCATTTT. This encodes CATSGYRANQPQHF. The V gene is TRBV15, the J gene TRBJ1-5; tentatively, D is TRBD1 (6 bases). CDR3 length: 14 amino acids. Germline CDR1 LNHNV, CDR2 YYDKDF (reference sequence). Trimming pared 5 bases from V and 4 bases from J, leaving 12 bases between.

The J gene is TRBJ1-1, the V gene TRBV29-1, with D possibly matching TRBD1 (6 bases). The CDR3 has 14 amino acids. In germline, CDR1 is SQVTM, CDR2 ANQGSEA. V was clipped by 4 bases and J by 0 bases, with 12 bases between them. The CDR3 spells CSVAQGFMNTEAFF. CDR3 DNA: TGCAGCGTTGCACAGGGCTTTATGAACACTGAAGCTTTCTTT.

This chain uses TRBV5-1 with TRBJ1-2; the D gene is possibly TRBD1 (6 bases). Germline CDR1 SGHRS, CDR2 YFSETQ. This CDR3 contains 16 residues. Trimming removed 7 bases from V and 4 bases from J, with 23 bases in between. CDR3 amino acids: CASHQGFGAGVYGYTF. The CDR3, as DNA: TGCGCCAGCCACCAGGGGTTCGGAGCGGGGGTCTATGGCTACACCTTC.

This clone showed up just a few times. The rearrangement links TRBV7-6 to TRBJ2-5; TRBD1 might be the D (7 bases). The germline V gene encodes CDR1 SGHVS and CDR2 FNYEAQ. There are 15 residues in the CDR3. V lost 5 bases and J lost 5, with 18 bases in between. The CDR3 DNA is TGTGCCAGCAGCCTATTGACAGGGACTTGGGAGACCCAGTACTTC. This codes for CASSLLTGTWETQYF. The full variable domain, with the rest looked up from reference TRBV7-6 and TRBJ2-5, is GAGVSQSPRYKVTKRGQDVALRCDPISGHVSLYWYRQALGQGPEFLTYFNYEAQQDKSGLPNDRFSAERPEGSISTLTIQRTEQRDSAMYRCASSLLTGTWETQYFGPGTRLLVL.

The V and J genes are TRBV19 and TRBJ1-1; D perhaps matches TRBD1 (6 bases). This CDR3 is 13 amino acids long. Deletions cut 4 bases from V and 3 bases from J, with 9 bases between. In germline, CDR1 is LNHDA, CDR2 SQIVND (reference sequence). CDR3: CASSSQGYTEAFF. The DNA for the CDR3 is TGTGCCAGTAGTAGCCAGGGGTACACTGAAGCTTTCTTT.

The chain recombines TRBV18 with TRBJ1-1; 7 bases fit TRBD1. CDR1 and CDR2 from the germline V gene are KGHSH and LQKENI. The CDR3 is 13 residues long. Trimming cost V 5 bases and J 4 bases; bases outside gene matches: 4. In DNA, the CDR3 is TGTGCCAGCTCATCCCGGGACAGCACTGAAGCTTTCTTT. Translating gives CASSSRDSTEAFF.

CDR3 region: CASSYRPAWRDEQYF. As DNA, the CDR3 is TGTGCCAGCAGTTACCGCCCTGCCTGGCGGGACGAGCAGTACTTC. The V and J genes are TRBV6-2 or TRBV6-3 and TRBJ2-7; D may be TRBD2 (5 bases). Trimming removed 2 bases at V and 5 bases at J, with 16 bases between. Germline CDR1 MNHEY, CDR2 SVGEGT. The CDR3 has 15 amino acids.

The J gene is TRBJ2-5, the V gene TRBV6-2 or TRBV6-3; TRBD2 is a possible D gene (5 bases). V was trimmed by 2 bases and J by 1 base, leaving 23 bases between them. CDR3 length: 19 amino acids. Germline CDR1 and CDR2: MNHEY and SVGEGT. CDR3 in amino acids: CASSYLATATRPSQETQYF. Written as DNA, the CDR3 is TGTGCCAGCAGTTACCTAGCCACTGCCACACGCCCTTCCCAAGAGACCCAGTACTTC.

V is TRBV3-1 (or the pseudogene TRBV3-2) and J is TRBJ2-5, with TRBD2 matching over 14 bases. CDR1 and CDR2 (germline): LGHDT, YNNKEL (reference sequence). The CDR3 runs to 19 residues. With 0 bases clipped from V and 1 base from J, the junction kept 7 bases outside the gene matches. The CDR3 DNA sequence: TGTGCCAGCAGCCAAGATCCTTCGGGACTAGCGGGGGCCCAAGAGACCCAGTACTTC. Translating it yields CASSQDPSGLAGAQETQYF.

CDR3 protein: CASSVGTSGLTDTQYF. In DNA form, the CDR3 reads TGTGCCAGCAGCGTCGGGACTAGCGGGCTCACAGATACGCAGTATTTT. V is TRBV9 and J is TRBJ2-3; 12 bases match TRBD2. Losses at the gene ends were 2 bases for V and 2 bases for J; bases not matched to a gene: 3. This CDR3 comprises 16 residues. Germline assignment: CDR1 SGDLS and CDR2 YYNGEE.

The chain joins TRBV30 to TRBJ1-2; 9 bases agree with TRBD1. The trim removed 8 bases at V and 4 bases at J, leaving 2 bases unmatched. This CDR3 spans 11 amino acids. Germline V gene sequence: CDR1 GTSNPN, CDR2 SVGIG (reference sequence). The CDR3 DNA follows: TGTGCCCAACAGGGGGCCTATGGCTACACCTTC. Translating it yields CAQQGAYGYTF.

This sequence joins TRBV2 and TRBJ2-3; TRBD2 agrees at 7 bases. CDR1 and CDR2 from the germline V gene are SNHLY and FYNNEI. V was clipped by 4 bases and J by 0 bases; unmatched bases: 10. The length of the CDR3 is 17 residues. The CDR3 DNA reads as TGTGCCAGCAGTGCGGCGGGGGTGCCCGGGAGCACAGATACGCAGTATTTT. Translation gives CASSAAGVPGSTDTQYF.

V gene TRBV27 combines with J gene TRBJ1-1; 7 bases map to TRBD1. V shed 4 bases and J 7 bases; nucleotides not matched to a gene: 6. Germline values: CDR1 MNHEY, CDR2 SMNVEV (reference sequence). This CDR3 has 13 residues. The CDR3 spells CASSSVGTDEAFF. The CDR3 DNA is TGTGCCAGCAGTTCTGTCGGGACAGATGAAGCTTTCTTT.

The V gene is TRBV19, the J gene TRBJ2-3; 14 positions match TRBD2. Germline loops: CDR1 LNHDA, CDR2 SQIVND (reference sequence). J lost 10 bases, V lost 9 bases, and 9 bases had no gene match. This CDR3 has 14 residues. In nucleotides, the CDR3 is TGTGCCAGCATGGGACTAGCGGGGGCGGGGGCGCAGTATTTT. Its translation is CASMGLAGAGAQYF.

The V gene is TRBV5-5, the J gene TRBJ1-2; TRBD1 might be the D (6 bases). Germline CDR1 is SGHKS and CDR2 is YYEKEE (reference sequence). V was pared by 1 base and J by 2 bases, with 12 bases between. There are 15 residues in the CDR3. CDR3 amino acids: CASSLPRGNNYGYTF. The CDR3 DNA follows: TGTGCCAGCAGCTTGCCCAGGGGCAACAACTATGGCTACACCTTC. The full variable domain, with the rest looked up from reference TRBV5-5 and TRBJ1-2, is DAGVTQSPTHLIKTRGQQVTLRCSPISGHKSVSWYQQVLGQGPQFIFQYYEKEERGRGNFPDRFSARQFPNYSSELNVNALLLGDSALYLCASSLPRGNNYGYTFGSGTRLTVV.

The chain carries TRBV5-4 and TRBJ2-1; weak D call: TRBD1 (6 bases). The V and J ends lost 4 bases and 1 base respectively, with 12 bases between them. The CDR3 runs 15 residues. Per germline, CDR1 SGHNT and CDR2 YYREEE (reference sequence). The CDR3 DNA follows: TGTGCCAGCAGCGCCGGGACACCTTCCTACAATGAGCAGTTCTTC. Amino acids: CASSAGTPSYNEQFF.

The V and J genes are TRBV5-6 and TRBJ1-2; 7 nucleotides align to TRBD1. V was clipped by 3 bases and J by 5 bases; unmatched bases: 7. The CDR3 sequence is 14 residues long. CDR1 is SGHDT and CDR2 is YYEEEE in the germline V gene. CDR3 in amino acids: CASSWGQRIYGYTF. As DNA, the CDR3 is TGTGCCAGCAGCTGGGGACAGCGTATATATGGCTACACCTTC.

Regarding this clone: The same CDR3 is also encoded by other DNA sequences in this sample. The chain combines TRBV5-4 with TRBJ1-1; no definite D call. Trimming stripped 1 base from V and 0 bases from J, with 7 bases between. There are 14 residues in the CDR3. The V gene's germline CDR1 is SGHNT and CDR2 YYREEE (reference sequence). The CDR3 reads CASSLRGLNTEAFF. The CDR3 DNA reads as TGTGCCAGCAGCTTGCGAGGCTTGAACACTGAAGCTTTCTTT.

The chain couples TRBV6-1 to TRBJ1-2; D is possibly TRBD1 (5 bases). Germline V lookup: CDR1 MNHNS, CDR2 SASEGT. CDR3 size: 15 residues. The V end lost 1 base, the J end lost 1 base, and 10 bases lay between the germline ends. CDR3 in amino acids: CASSEVGGVNYGYTF. CDR3 in DNA: TGTGCCAGCAGTGAAGTTGGAGGGGTTAACTATGGCTACACCTTC.

J is TRBJ2-3 and V is TRBV28; D is possibly TRBD2 (5 bases). V was shortened by 4 bases and J by 2 bases, with 16 bases between the two germline ends. CDR3 length: 16 amino acids. CDR1 MDHEN and CDR2 SYDVKM come from the germline V gene. CDR3 coding DNA: TGTGCCAGCAGTTCCTCCATGGACGGGGTCACAGATACGCAGTATTTT. Translating gives CASSSSMDGVTDTQYF.

The V call is TRBV10-3, the J call TRBJ1-3; 8 bases map to TRBD1. Germline CDR1 reads ENHRY; CDR2 reads SYGVKD. The trim removed 10 bases at V and 14 bases at J, leaving 13 bases unmatched. This CDR3 region has 12 residues. The CDR3 spells CASASTGVNLYF. In DNA form, the CDR3 reads TGTGCCAGCGCCTCGACAGGGGTCAATTTATATTTT.

V usage is TRBV25-1 and J usage is TRBJ2-5; the D gene is possibly TRBD1 (5 bases). This CDR3 comprises 13 residues. Per the germline V gene, CDR1 is MGHDK and CDR2 is SYGVNS. V was pared by 1 base and J by 3 bases, with 6 bases between. This CDR3 is CASSESTEETQYF. The CDR3 DNA reads as TGTGCCAGCAGTGAATCGACAGAAGAGACCCAGTACTTC.